This TCR beta chain was sequenced during a study of CD8 T cells in Susac syndrome. About this clonotype: Its antigen is not known.

CD8+ and CD4+ T cells taken from blood had their TCR beta sequenced. Controls were healthy donors chosen to match patients in age and sex. The study, taken as a whole, reports: The relatively small number of individuals in the TCR sequencing and HLA analysis was acknowledged by the study.

This CDR3 is 14 amino acids long. Looked up from germline, CDR1 is SGHVS and CDR2 is FQNEAQ. Trimming removed 5 bases from V and 2 bases from J, with 12 bases in between. cDNA came from around 0.5 to 1 ug RNA primed by random hexamers. The authors amplified TCR beta CDR3 across 54 Vbeta and 13 Jbeta using immunoSEQ multiplex PCR. TCRdb re-derived calls from the immunoSEQ multiplex PCR reads in MiXCR, one entry per CDR3 protein. Seen here are fewer than 70,000 distinct CDR3 sequences, over 90% observed once, and the top ten hold over 0.2%. Sequencing was carried out using CD8+ T cells from PBMCs. The TCR sequence derives from a human donor in good health. The chain employs TRBV7-8 and TRBJ2-5; D possibly corresponds to TRBD2 (6 bases). CDR3 sequence: CASSPGVWQETQYF. The CDR3 DNA sequence: TGTGCCAGCAGCCCGGGGGTATGGCAAGAGACCCAGTACTTC.